This T cell receptor beta chain was sequenced during a study of beta chain features in type 1 diabetes. Overall study: Cell yields, age and gender were similar between patients and healthy donors. Whole-study findings and limits: There was a moderate but significant shortening of TCRB CDR3s in all four CD4+ subsets of Type 1 diabetes patients. TCRB repertoires of naive, central memory and Treg cells appeared more similar among patients than among healthy donors.

About this clone itself: Its antigen is undetermined. This CDR3 is also generated by other DNA sequences in the sample.

Sorting based on CD45RO/CCR7/CD25/CD127/CD95/CD27 separated CD4+ naive, central memory, regulatory and stem cell-like memory cells. All of the isolated RNA was reverse transcribed, so expressed TCRB transcripts were sequenced. Produced via immunoSEQ multiplex PCR; TCRdb's table is partial and in-frame only. The repertoire consists of about 650,000 clones, with 12% occurring once and the leading ten covering roughly 0.12%. This clonotype was sampled from a man aged 25-40 years with type 1 diabetes. Sample: naive CD4+ T cells from blood.

CDR3: CASSLNTGELFF. CDR3 nucleotide sequence: TGTGCCAGCAGTTTAAACACCGGGGAGCTGTTTTTT. This rearrangement joins TRBV6-5 to TRBJ2-2, with D unclear. Germline lookup yields CDR1 MNHEY and CDR2 SVGAGI. The CDR3 runs 12 residues. Between the trimmed V and J ends, which lost 4 bases and 2 bases, there was a span of 2 bases.